Listed here is a single TCR beta chain. At the DNA level, this CDR3 is encoded by other sequences in the same sample as well. This sample stems from a study of T cell changes during pregnancy in multiple sclerosis. Germline V gene lookup returns CDR1 GTSNPN and CDR2 SVGIG (reference sequence). CDR3 length equals 12 residues. V was clipped by 0 bases and J by 5 bases, with 5 bases between them. Clones were sequenced by immunoSEQ multiplex PCR, and TCRdb holds only the in-frame ones, with some missing. The table lists about 44,000 clones, nearly 95% of them singletons. The TCR comes from a female donor with multiple sclerosis, enrolled in a pregnancy study. The gene calls are TRBV30 and TRBJ2-4, with D hard to call. The source was CD4+ T cells from peripheral blood mononuclear cells, collected in the first trimester of pregnancy. The CDR3 is CAWSVGENIQYF. The CDR3 DNA is TGTGCCTGGAGTGTAGGAGAAAACATTCAGTACTTC.